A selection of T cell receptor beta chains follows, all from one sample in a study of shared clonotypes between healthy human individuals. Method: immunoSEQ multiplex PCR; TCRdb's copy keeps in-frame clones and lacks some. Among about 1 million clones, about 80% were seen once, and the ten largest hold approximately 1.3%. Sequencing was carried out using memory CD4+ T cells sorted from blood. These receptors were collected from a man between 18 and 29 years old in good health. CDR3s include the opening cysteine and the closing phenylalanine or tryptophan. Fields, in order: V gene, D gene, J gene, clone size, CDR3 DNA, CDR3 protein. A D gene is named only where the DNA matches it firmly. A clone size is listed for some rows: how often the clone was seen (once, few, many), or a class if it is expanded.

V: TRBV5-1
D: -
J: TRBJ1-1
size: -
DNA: TGCGCCAGCAGCACGGAAATCAGGGGAGTGAACACTGAAGCTTTCTTT
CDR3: CASSTEIRGVNTEAFF

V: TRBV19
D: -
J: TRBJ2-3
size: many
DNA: TGTGCCAGTAGTATAGCGATAACAGATACGCAGTATTTT
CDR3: CASSIAITDTQYF

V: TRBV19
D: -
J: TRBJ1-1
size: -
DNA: TGTGCCAGTAGTATAGTGGGGGCTTTCACTGAAGCTTTCTTT
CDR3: CASSIVGAFTEAFF

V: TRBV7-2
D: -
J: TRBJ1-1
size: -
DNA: TGTGCCAGCAGCTTAGATGCGGGGAGAGAAGCTTTCTTT
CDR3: CASSLDAGREAFF

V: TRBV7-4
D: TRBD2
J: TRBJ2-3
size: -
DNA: TGTGTCGGTCCCCCTAGGGCTAGCGGTACAGATACGCAGTATTTT
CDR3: CVGPPRASGTDTQYF

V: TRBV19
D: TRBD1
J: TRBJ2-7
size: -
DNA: TGTGCCAGCACCCCGGGACAGGGGCCCTACGAGCAGTACTTC
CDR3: CASTPGQGPYEQYF

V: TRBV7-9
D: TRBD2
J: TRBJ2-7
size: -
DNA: TGTGCCAGCAGCCATTATGGACTAGCGGGGAACTACGAGCAGTACTTC
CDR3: CASSHYGLAGNYEQYF

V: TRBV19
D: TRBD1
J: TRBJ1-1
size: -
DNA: TGTGCCAGTACCTACACAGGGGGGGGCACTGAAGCTTTCTTT
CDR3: CASTYTGGGTEAFF

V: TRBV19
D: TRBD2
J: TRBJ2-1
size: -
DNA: TGTGCCAGTAGTATAGGGGCTAGCGGGGATGTTGAGCAGTTCTTC
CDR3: CASSIGASGDVEQFF

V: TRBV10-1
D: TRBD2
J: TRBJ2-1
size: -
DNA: TGCGCCAGCGGTACTAGCGGATTACCCTACAATGAGCAGTTCTTC
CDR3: CASGTSGLPYNEQFF

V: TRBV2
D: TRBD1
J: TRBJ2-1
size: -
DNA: TGTGCCAGCAGTGTAGGGACAGGTGATTACAATGAGCAGTTCTTC
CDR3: CASSVGTGDYNEQFF

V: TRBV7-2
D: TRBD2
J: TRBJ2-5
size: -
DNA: TGTGCCAGCAGCTTGGACGGGAGGGCCGCTGAGACCCAGTACTTC
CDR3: CASSLDGRAAETQYF

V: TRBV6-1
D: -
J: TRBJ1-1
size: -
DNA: TGTGCCAGCAGTGAAGCCAGAATCTGGGGGGAAGGGGGCACTGAAGCTTTCTTT
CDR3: CASSEARIWGEGGTEAFF

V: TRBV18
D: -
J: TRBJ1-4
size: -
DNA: TGTGCCAGCTCACCACGGCAGACTAATGAAAAACTGTTTTTT
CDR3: CASSPRQTNEKLFF

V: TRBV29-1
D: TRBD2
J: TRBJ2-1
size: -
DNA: TGCAGCGGGGGACTAGCGTTCAATGAGCAGTTCTTC
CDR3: CSGGLAFNEQFF

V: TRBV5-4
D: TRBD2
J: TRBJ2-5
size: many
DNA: TGTGCCAGCAGCTTGGGTGGCGGGACTAGATATTGGGAGACCCAGTACTTC
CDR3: CASSLGGGTRYWETQYF

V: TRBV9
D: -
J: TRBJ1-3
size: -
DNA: TGTGCCAGCAGCCCCGGGCCTGGAAACACCATATATTTT
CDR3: CASSPGPGNTIYF

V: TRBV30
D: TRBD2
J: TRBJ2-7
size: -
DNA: TGTGCCTGGAACTACAGACTAGCGGGGGGGGACTACGAGCAGTACTTC
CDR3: CAWNYRLAGGDYEQYF

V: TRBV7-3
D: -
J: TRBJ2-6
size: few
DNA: TGTGCCAGCAGCCGAGGGGGTTCTGGGGCCAACGTCCTGACTTTC
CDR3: CASSRGGSGANVLTF

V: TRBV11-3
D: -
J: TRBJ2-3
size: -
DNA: TGTGCCAGCAGCTTAGGGGGTGCAACAGATACGCAGTATTTT
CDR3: CASSLGGATDTQYF

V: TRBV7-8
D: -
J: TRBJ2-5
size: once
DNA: TGTGCCAGCAGCTTAGGAAACCACGGGACTTTACAAGAGACCCAGTACTTC
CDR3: CASSLGNHGTLQETQYF

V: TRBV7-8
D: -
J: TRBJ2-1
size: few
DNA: TGTGCCAGCGCCCAGAATGAGCAGTTCTTC
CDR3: CASAQNEQFF

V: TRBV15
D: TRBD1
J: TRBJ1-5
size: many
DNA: TGTGCCACCAGCAGGGGACAGATGAATCAGCCCCAGCATTTT
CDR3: CATSRGQMNQPQHF

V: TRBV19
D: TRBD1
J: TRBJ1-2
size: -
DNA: TGTGCCAGTAGGCTTACGGGACAGGGAACCGGCTACACCTTC
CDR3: CASRLTGQGTGYTF

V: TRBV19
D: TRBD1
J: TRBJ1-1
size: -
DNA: TGTGCCAGTAGCTATGGACAGGGCACTGAAGCTTTCTTT
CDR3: CASSYGQGTEAFF

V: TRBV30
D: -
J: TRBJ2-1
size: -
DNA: TGTGCCTGGAGTGTTAGAGACAATGAGCAGTTCTTC
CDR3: CAWSVRDNEQFF

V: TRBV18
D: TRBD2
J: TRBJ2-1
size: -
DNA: TGTGCCAGCTCGAGGGAGGGGAACAATGAGCAGTTCTTC
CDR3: CASSREGNNEQFF

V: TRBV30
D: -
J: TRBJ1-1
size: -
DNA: TGTGCCTGGAGTGTCCAGAGGAACACTGAAGCTTTCTTT
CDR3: CAWSVQRNTEAFF

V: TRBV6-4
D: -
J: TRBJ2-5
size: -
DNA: TGTGCCAGCGTTTTCCACCGCCAAGAGACCCAGTACTTC
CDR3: CASVFHRQETQYF

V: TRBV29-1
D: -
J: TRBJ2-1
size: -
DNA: TGCAGCGCGGCCGGGACTTCCTACAATGAGCAGTTCTTC
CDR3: CSAAGTSYNEQFF

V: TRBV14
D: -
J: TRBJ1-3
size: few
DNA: TGTGCCAGCAGCCAAGGCGTATACTCTGGAAACACCATATATTTT
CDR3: CASSQGVYSGNTIYF

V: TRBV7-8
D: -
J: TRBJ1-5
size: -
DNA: TGTGCCGGGGGGTATAGCAATCAGCCCCAGCATTTT
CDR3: CAGGYSNQPQHF

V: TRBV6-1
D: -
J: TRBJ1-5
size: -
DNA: TGTGCCAGCAGTGACGGGGGACCCAATCAGCCCCAGCATTTT
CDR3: CASSDGGPNQPQHF

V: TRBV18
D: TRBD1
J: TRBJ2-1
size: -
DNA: TGTGCCAGCTCACCCGGCCAGGGGGCCGGCAATGAGCAGTTCTTC
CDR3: CASSPGQGAGNEQFF

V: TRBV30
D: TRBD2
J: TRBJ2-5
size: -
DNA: TGTGCCTGGAGTAGTCCAGCGGGGGTACAGGAGACCCAGTACTTC
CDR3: CAWSSPAGVQETQYF

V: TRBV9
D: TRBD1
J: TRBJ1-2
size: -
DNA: TGTGCCAGCAGCGTAGAGGACAGGGCCTCGTCGTATGGCTACACCTTC
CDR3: CASSVEDRASSYGYTF

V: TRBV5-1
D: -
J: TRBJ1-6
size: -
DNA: TGCGCCAGCAGCTTGGCAGGGAGATATTCACCCCTCCACTTT
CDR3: CASSLAGRYSPLHF

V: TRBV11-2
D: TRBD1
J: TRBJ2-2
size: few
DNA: TGTGCCAGCAGCTTACAAGGACAGGGGGCCGGGGAGCTGTTTTTT
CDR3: CASSLQGQGAGELFF

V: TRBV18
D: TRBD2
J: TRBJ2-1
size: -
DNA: TGTGCCAGCTCACCCCAGGGACTAGCGGGAGAGCAGTTCTTC
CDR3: CASSPQGLAGEQFF

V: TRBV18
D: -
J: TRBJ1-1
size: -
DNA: TGTGCCAGCTCCCCAGGTAAGGAGAACACTGAAGCTTTCTTT
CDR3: CASSPGKENTEAFF

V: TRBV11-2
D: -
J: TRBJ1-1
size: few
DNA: TGTGCCAGCAGCTTAGAGCAGGAAAAGGAAGCTTTCTTT
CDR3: CASSLEQEKEAFF

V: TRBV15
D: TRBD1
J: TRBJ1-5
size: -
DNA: TGTGCCACCAGCAGATTGGGGACAGGCAATCAGCCCCAGCATTTT
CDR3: CATSRLGTGNQPQHF

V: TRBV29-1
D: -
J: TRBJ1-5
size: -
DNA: TGCAGCGTTGCTGAGGGAATTGTGAGCAATCAGCCCCAGCATTTT
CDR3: CSVAEGIVSNQPQHF